This record looks at one TCR beta chain sequence and its context. Trimming shortened V by 2 bases and J by 5 bases, and 11 bases separated the two germline ends. This CDR3 contains 13 residues. The germline V gene has CDR1 SGHDT and CDR2 YYEEEE. The data were produced by immunoSEQ multiplex PCR, yet TCRdb's version contains in-frame clones alone and is incomplete. The sample comprises some 2 million clones, about 95% of which are singletons, and 1.2% rests with the top ten. This specimen comes from a study of shared clonotypes between healthy human individuals. Terminally differentiated effector memory CD45RA+ cells were excluded by CCR7 positive selection of CD45RO-negative cells.

The rearrangement joins TRBV5-6 to TRBJ2-7; D gene ambiguous. Material for sequencing was naive CD8+ T cells sorted from blood. The receptor comes from a man younger than 30 in good health. Here the CDR3 reads CASSLGSGHEQYF. The CDR3 DNA reads as TGTGCCAGCAGCTTAGGTTCGGGCCACGAGCAGTACTTC.